The 17 T cell receptor beta chains in this list originate from one sample, sequenced in a study of chemoradiotherapy in HPV16-positive cancers. This table comes from immunoSEQ multiplex PCR, and its TCRdb copy is limited to in-frame clones, with some not included. The data show 8,000 to 9,000 clones, approximately 91% seen once. This specimen consisted of blood, obtained from a patient who underwent chemoradiotherapy. Every receptor here comes from a human donor with HPV-associated anogenital cancer.

The chain combines TRBV28 with TRBJ2-1; TRBD1 agrees at 8 bases. Germline-derived CDR1 and CDR2 are MDHEN and SYDVKM. The J segment lost 4 bases and the V segment lost 5 bases, leaving 7 bases of the junction unmatched. The CDR3 extends over 15 amino acids. CDR3: CASSRTGNIYNEQFF. CDR3 DNA: TGTGCCAGCAGTCGGACAGGGAACATATACAATGAGCAGTTCTTC.

J is TRBJ1-5 and V is TRBV5-6; 10 bases line up with TRBD1. Germline CDR1 and CDR2: SGHDT and YYEEEE. The CDR3 totals 19 residues. Trimming at V came to 0 bases and at J to 4 bases, leaving 13 bases not matched to a gene. This chain's CDR3 is CASSLAGQGIYGVNQPQHF. In DNA, the CDR3 is TGTGCCAGCAGCTTGGCGGGACAGGGGATTTATGGGGTGAATCAGCCCCAGCATTTT.

V usage is TRBV6-5 and J usage is TRBJ2-3; D tentatively fits TRBD1 or TRBD2 (5 bases each). This CDR3 region has 13 residues. In germline, CDR1 is MNHEY, CDR2 SVGAGI. The ends were cut back, 2 bases at V and 4 bases at J, with 7 bases in the middle. CDR3 loop: CASSYLGPDTQYF. The CDR3, as DNA: TGTGCCAGCAGTTACCTGGGACCAGATACGCAGTATTTT.

J is TRBJ1-6 and V is TRBV30; TRBD1 matches at 8 bases. Unmatched junction bases numbered 12, after V lost 8 bases and J lost 6 bases. The CDR3 has 15 residues. The germline V gene encodes CDR1 GTSNPN and CDR2 SVGIG (reference sequence). Here the CDR3 reads CARAGGNSGNSPLHF. CDR3 coding DNA: TGTGCCAGAGCAGGGGGCAATTCGGGTAATTCACCCCTCCACTTT.

The chain employs TRBV27 and TRBJ2-2; D ambiguous. The germline V and J ends were trimmed by 3 bases and 0 bases, with 8 bases remaining between them. CDR1 and CDR2 (germline): MNHEY, SMNVEV (reference sequence). This CDR3 has 15 residues. The DNA for the CDR3 is TGTGCCAGCAGTTTGGGAAGGGCGAACACCGGGGAGCTGTTTTTT. Translated, it gives CASSLGRANTGELFF.

The CDR3 region is CASSGAGGHSDTQYF. The CDR3 bases are TGTGCCAGTAGTGGAGCGGGGGGGCATTCAGATACGCAGTATTTT. The chain employs TRBV19 and TRBJ2-3; TRBD2 matches at 10 bases. The CDR3 runs 15 residues. V lost 5 bases to trimming and J lost 4 bases; unmatched junction nucleotides: 6. The germline V gene encodes CDR1 LNHDA and CDR2 SQIVND (reference sequence).

The rearrangement links TRBV10-3 to TRBJ2-1; D gene uncertain. CDR3 length: 13 amino acids. Germline V gene lookup returns CDR1 ENHRY and CDR2 SYGVKD. V was shortened by 3 bases and J by 3 bases, with 6 bases between the two germline ends. CDR3 in amino acids: CAISDGLYNEQFF. CDR3 nucleotide sequence: TGTGCCATCAGTGATGGCCTCTACAATGAGCAGTTCTTC.

The chain employs TRBV6-1 and TRBJ1-1, with 8 bases identical to TRBD1. CDR1 and CDR2 (germline): MNHNS, SASEGT. The CDR3 is 13 amino acids. The junction had 4 bases not matched to a gene; V was cut back by 5 bases and J by 5 bases. CDR3 DNA sequence: TGTGCCAGCAGTCCCAGGACAGGGACTGAAGCTTTCTTT. It encodes CASSPRTGTEAFF.

The J gene is TRBJ2-7, the V gene TRBV7-9, with D possibly being TRBD1 (7 bases). The CDR3 is 15 residues long. CDR1 is SEHNR and CDR2 is FQNEAQ in the germline V gene (reference sequence). The V end lost 4 bases, the J end lost 2 bases, and 15 bases lay between the germline ends. The CDR3 DNA reads TGTGCCAGCAGCTCGGAGGGGGCCGATGCCTACGAGCAGTACTTC. Translated: CASSSEGADAYEQYF. The entire variable domain, with the rest obtained from reference TRBV7-9 and TRBJ2-7, is as follows: DTGVSQNPRHKITKRGQNVTFRCDPISEHNRLYWYRQTLGQGPEFLTYFQNEAQLEKSRLLSDRFSAERPKGSFSTLEIQRTEQGDSAMYLCASSSEGADAYEQYFGPGTRLTVT.

The V and J genes are TRBV27 and TRBJ2-1; 13 nucleotides agree with TRBD2. Trimming cost V 3 bases and J 5 bases; bases outside gene matches: 4. Germline assignment: CDR1 MNHEY and CDR2 SMNVEV (reference sequence). The length of the CDR3 is 16 residues. CDR3 sequence (DNA): TGTGCCAGCAGTTTGAGGGGGACTAGCGGGAACAATGAGCAGTTCTTC. It yields the protein CASSLRGTSGNNEQFF.

The rearrangement uses TRBV10-3 and TRBJ2-7; D perhaps matches TRBD1 (6 bases). The CDR3 is 16 amino acids. Trimming removed 4 bases at V and 2 bases at J, with 18 bases between. CDR1 is ENHRY, CDR2 SYGVKD, per germline. The CDR3 here is CAISAIKQGFAYEQYF. CDR3 nucleotide sequence: TGTGCCATCAGTGCGATAAAACAGGGTTTTGCCTACGAGCAGTACTTC.

This clone was seen a few times. The chain couples TRBV5-1 to TRBJ1-5, with D hard to call. Germline V gene lookup returns CDR1 SGHRS and CDR2 YFSETQ. This CDR3 contains 13 residues. Trimming took off 1 base at V and 2 bases at J, with 4 bases between the two ends. The CDR3 reads CASSLQGNQPQHF. CDR3 DNA: TGCGCCAGCAGCTTGCAGGGCAATCAGCCCCAGCATTTT.

The chain carries TRBV4-1 and TRBJ1-5; TRBD1 matches at 9 bases. This CDR3 spans 18 amino acids. The V gene end was trimmed by 4 bases and the J gene end by 2 bases; junction bases not matched to a gene: 12. Germline V lookup: CDR1 MGHRA, CDR2 YSYEKL. The CDR3: CASSPSLQGAVGNQPQHF. As DNA, the CDR3 is TGCGCCAGCAGCCCTAGCCTACAGGGGGCGGTGGGCAATCAGCCCCAGCATTTT.

This chain uses TRBV7-9 with TRBJ2-7, with 10 bases identical to TRBD1. The germline V gene has CDR1 SEHNR and CDR2 FQNEAQ (reference sequence). V lost 1 base, J lost 5 bases, and 2 bases stayed unmatched. The CDR3 has 14 residues. In DNA form, the CDR3 reads TGTGCCAGCAGCTTAGTTGGGACAGGGGACGAGCAGTACTTC. Its protein is CASSLVGTGDEQYF.

The V gene is TRBV4-1, the J gene TRBJ1-2; D remains ambiguous. Between the trimmed V and J ends, which lost 0 bases and 8 bases, there was a span of 13 bases. The CDR3 runs 14 residues. CDR1 and CDR2 (germline): MGHRA, YSYEKL. The chain's CDR3 is CASSQEAGKFGYTF. The CDR3 region has the DNA TGCGCCAGCAGCCAAGAGGCGGGGAAGTTCGGCTACACCTTC.

The CDR3 here is CASSLLGRETSTGELFF. As DNA, the CDR3 is TGTGCCAGCAGCTTACTGGGACGGGAAACTAGCACCGGGGAGCTGTTTTTT. The rearrangement joins TRBV7-9 to TRBJ2-2, with D possibly being TRBD1 or TRBD2 (5 bases each). Between the trimmed V and J ends, which lost 2 bases and 4 bases, there was a span of 17 bases. The CDR3 totals 17 residues. In germline, CDR1 is SEHNR, CDR2 FQNEAQ (reference sequence). The full variable domain, in which reference TRBV7-9 and TRBJ2-2 provide the parts outside the CDR3, is DTGVSQNPRHKITKRGQNVTFRCDPISEHNRLYWYRQTLGQGPEFLTYFQNEAQLEKSRLLSDRFSAERPKGSFSTLEIQRTEQGDSAMYLCASSLLGRETSTGELFFGEGSRLTVL.

This clone was observed a few times. The chain uses TRBV10-3 and TRBJ2-2; weak D call: TRBD1 (5 bases). CDR3 length: 13 residues. The germline V gene has CDR1 ENHRY and CDR2 SYGVKD. Trimming left V 8 bases short and J 1 base short, with 8 bases between. CDR3 residues: CAIGHQNTGELFF. The CDR3 region has the DNA TGTGCCATCGGACACCAGAACACCGGGGAGCTGTTTTTT.